The clone carrying this T cell receptor beta chain was seen many times. A single record per CDR3 protein comes from TCRdb applying MiXCR to the RT-PCR reads. The sample shows 650,000 to 800,000 distinct CDR3 sequences, 12% to 15% of them seen only once. Material for sequencing was memory CD4+ T cells from blood. This clonotype originated in a female donor in good health, serving as a healthy control.

CDR3 amino acids: CASMTGGIPYEQYF. In nucleotides, the CDR3 is TGCGCCAGCATGACAGGGGGCATTCCCTACGAGCAGTACTTC. This chain links TRBV5-1 with TRBJ2-7; TRBD1 matches at 10 bases. CDR1 and CDR2 from the germline V gene are SGHRS and YFSETQ. This CDR3 has 14 amino acids. J lost 2 bases, V lost 6 bases, and 5 bases had no gene match.